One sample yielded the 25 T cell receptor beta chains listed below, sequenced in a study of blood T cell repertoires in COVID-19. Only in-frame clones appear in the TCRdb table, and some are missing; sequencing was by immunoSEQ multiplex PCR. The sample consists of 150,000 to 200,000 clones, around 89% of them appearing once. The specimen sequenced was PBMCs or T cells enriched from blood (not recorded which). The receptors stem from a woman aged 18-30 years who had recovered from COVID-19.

Written as DNA, the CDR3 is TGTGCCAGCAGGACTCCGGGACTAGCGGGTAGGGATGAGCAGTTCTTC. It codes for CASRTPGLAGRDEQFF. The chain couples TRBV28 to TRBJ2-1; 12 positions agree with TRBD2. Germline lookup yields CDR1 MDHEN and CDR2 SYDVKM. The CDR3 runs to 16 residues. The trim removed 6 bases at V and 8 bases at J, leaving 11 bases unmatched.

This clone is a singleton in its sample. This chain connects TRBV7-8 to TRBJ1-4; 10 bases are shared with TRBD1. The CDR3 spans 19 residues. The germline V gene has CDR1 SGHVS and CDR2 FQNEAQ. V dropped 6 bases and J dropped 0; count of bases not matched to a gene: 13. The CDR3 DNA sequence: TGTGCCAGCAGGGGCCGGGACAGGGGCCTGAAGGCAACTAATGAAAAACTGTTTTTT. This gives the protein CASRGRDRGLKATNEKLFF. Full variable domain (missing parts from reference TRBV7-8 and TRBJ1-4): GAGVSQSPRYKVAKRGQDVALRCDPISGHVSLFWYQQALGQGPEFLTYFQNEAQLDKSGLPSDRFFAERPEGSVSTLKIQRTQQEDSAVYLCASRGRDRGLKATNEKLFFGSGTQLSVL.

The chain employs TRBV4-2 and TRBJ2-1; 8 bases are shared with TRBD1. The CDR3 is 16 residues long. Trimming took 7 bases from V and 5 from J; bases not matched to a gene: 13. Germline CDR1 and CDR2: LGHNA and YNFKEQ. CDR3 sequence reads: CASNYGRTGFHNEQFF. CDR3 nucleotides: TGTGCCAGCAACTATGGGCGGACAGGGTTCCACAATGAGCAGTTCTTC.

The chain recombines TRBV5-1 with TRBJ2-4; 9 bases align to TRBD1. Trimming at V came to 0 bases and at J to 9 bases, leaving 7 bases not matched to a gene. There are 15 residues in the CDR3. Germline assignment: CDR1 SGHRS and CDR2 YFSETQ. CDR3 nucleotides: TGCGCCAGCAGCTTGGAGGGACAGGGAGTTTCCATTCAGTACTTC. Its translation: CASSLEGQGVSIQYF.

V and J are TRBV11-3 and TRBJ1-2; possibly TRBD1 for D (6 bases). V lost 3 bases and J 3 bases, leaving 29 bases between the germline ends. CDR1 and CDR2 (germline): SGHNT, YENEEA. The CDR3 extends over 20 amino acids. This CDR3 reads CASSFILPFFWDKTYYGYTF. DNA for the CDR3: TGTGCCAGCAGCTTTATCCTCCCTTTTTTTTGGGACAAGACGTACTATGGCTACACCTTC.

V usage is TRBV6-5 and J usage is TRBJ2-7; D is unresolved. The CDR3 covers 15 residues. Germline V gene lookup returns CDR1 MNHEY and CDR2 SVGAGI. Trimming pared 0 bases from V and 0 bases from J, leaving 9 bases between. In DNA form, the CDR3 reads TGTGCCAGCAGTTACTCGATAGGAGACTCCTACGAGCAGTACTTC. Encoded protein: CASSYSIGDSYEQYF.

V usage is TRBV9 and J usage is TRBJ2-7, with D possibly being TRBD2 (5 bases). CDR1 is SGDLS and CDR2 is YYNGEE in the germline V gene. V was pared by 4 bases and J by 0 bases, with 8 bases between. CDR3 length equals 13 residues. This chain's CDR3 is CASSPRGSYEQYF. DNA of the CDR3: TGTGCCAGCAGCCCCCGGGGCTCCTACGAGCAGTACTTC.

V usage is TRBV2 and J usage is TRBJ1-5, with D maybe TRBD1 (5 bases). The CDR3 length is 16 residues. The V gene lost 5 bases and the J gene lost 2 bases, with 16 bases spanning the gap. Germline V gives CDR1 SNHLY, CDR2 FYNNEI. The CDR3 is CASSQGPGRGNQPQHF. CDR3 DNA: TGTGCCAGCAGTCAAGGGCCGGGCAGGGGCAATCAGCCCCAGCATTTT.

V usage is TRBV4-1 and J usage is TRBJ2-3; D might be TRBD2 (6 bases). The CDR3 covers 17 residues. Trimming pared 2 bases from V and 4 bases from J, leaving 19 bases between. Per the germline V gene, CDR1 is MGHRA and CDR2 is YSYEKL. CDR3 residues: CASSQSGSGYLPDTQYF. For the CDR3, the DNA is TGCGCCAGCAGCCAAAGTGGGAGCGGGTACCTCCCAGATACGCAGTATTTT.

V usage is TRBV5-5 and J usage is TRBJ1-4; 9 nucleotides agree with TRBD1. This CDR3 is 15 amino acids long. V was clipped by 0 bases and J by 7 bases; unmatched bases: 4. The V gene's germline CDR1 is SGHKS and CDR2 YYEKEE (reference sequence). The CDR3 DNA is TGTGCCAGCAGCTTGGTGGGGACAGGGCTTGAAAAACTGTTTTTT. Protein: CASSLVGTGLEKLFF.

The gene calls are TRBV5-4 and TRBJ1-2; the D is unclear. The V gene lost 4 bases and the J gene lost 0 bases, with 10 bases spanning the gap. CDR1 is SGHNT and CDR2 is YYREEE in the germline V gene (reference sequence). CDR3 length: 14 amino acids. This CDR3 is CASSQAPANYGYTF. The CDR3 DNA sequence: TGTGCCAGCAGCCAAGCGCCAGCTAACTATGGCTACACCTTC.

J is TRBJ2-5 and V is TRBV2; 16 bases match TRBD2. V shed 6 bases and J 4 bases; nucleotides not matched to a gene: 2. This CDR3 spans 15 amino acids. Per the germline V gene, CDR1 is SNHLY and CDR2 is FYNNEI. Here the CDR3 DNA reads TGTGCCAGCAGGGGACTAGCGGGAGGGTCAGAGACCCAGTACTTC. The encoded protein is CASRGLAGGSETQYF. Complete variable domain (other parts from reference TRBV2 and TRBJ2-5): EPEVTQTPSHQVTQMGQEVILRCVPISNHLYFYWYRQILGQKVEFLVSFYNNEISEKSEIFDDQFSVERPDGSNFTLKIRSTKLEDSAMYFCASRGLAGGSETQYFGPGTRLLVL.

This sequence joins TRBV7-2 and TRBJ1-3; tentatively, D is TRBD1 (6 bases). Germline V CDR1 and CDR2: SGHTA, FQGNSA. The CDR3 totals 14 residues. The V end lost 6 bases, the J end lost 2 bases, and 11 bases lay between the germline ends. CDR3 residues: CASSSGGPGNTIYF. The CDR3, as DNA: TGTGCCAGCAGTTCGGGGGGCCCTGGAAACACCATATATTTT.

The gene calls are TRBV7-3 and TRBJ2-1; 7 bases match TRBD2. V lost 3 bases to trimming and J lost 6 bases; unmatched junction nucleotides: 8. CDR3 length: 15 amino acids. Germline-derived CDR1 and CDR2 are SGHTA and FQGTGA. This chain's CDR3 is CASSLASGSLNEQFF. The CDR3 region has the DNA TGTGCCAGCAGCTTGGCTAGCGGCAGTCTCAATGAGCAGTTCTTC.

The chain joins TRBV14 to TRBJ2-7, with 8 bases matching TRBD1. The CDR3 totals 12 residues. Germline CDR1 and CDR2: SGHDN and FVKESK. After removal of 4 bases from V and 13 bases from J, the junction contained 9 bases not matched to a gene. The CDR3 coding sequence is TGTGCCAGCAGCCGTACCCGGGACAGGCTTTACTTC. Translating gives CASSRTRDRLYF.

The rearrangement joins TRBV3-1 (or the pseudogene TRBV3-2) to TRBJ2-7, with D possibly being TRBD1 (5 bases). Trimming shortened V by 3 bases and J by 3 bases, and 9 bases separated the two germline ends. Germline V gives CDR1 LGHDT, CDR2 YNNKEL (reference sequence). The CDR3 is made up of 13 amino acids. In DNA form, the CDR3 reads TGTGCCAGCAGCCACGCAGGGCTCTACGAGCAGTACTTC. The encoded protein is CASSHAGLYEQYF.

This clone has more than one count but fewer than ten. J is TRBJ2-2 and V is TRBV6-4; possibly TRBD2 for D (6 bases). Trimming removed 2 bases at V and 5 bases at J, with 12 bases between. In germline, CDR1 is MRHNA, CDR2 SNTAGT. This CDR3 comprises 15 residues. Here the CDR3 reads CASSDTAEGTGELFF. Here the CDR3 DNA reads TGTGCCAGCAGTGACACTGCGGAGGGTACCGGGGAGCTGTTTTTT.

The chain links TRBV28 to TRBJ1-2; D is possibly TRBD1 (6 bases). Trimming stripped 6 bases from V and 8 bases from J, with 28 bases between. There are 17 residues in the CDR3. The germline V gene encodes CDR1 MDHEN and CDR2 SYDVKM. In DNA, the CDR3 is TGTGCCAGCAGCGAATCCCTGACAGGTCCCGTTTACGGGGGCTACACCTTC. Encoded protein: CASSESLTGPVYGGYTF.

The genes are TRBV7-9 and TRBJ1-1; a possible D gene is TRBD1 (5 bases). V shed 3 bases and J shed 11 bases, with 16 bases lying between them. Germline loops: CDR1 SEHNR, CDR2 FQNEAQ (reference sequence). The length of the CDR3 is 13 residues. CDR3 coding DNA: TGTGCCAGCAGCTTGGGGCCCCAACCCGAGGCTTTCTTT. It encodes CASSLGPQPEAFF.

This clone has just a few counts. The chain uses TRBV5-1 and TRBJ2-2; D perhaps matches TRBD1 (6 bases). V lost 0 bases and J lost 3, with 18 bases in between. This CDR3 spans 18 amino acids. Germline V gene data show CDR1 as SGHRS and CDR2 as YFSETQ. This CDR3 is CASSLVDFRGSYTGELFF. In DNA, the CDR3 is TGCGCCAGCAGCTTGGTCGACTTCAGGGGATCGTACACCGGGGAGCTGTTTTTT.

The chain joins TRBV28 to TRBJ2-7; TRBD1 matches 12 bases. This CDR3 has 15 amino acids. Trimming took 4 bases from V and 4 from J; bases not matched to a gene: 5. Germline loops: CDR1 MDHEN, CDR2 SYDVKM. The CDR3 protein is CASSSPGQGAYEQYF. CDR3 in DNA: TGTGCCAGCAGTTCCCCGGGACAGGGGGCTTACGAGCAGTACTTC.

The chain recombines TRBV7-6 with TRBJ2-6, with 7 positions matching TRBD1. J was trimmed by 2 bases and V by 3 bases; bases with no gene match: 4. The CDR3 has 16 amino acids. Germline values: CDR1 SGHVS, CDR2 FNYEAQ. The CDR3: CASSFAGTAGANVLTF. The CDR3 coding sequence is TGTGCCAGCAGCTTTGCTGGGACAGCTGGGGCCAACGTCCTGACTTTC.

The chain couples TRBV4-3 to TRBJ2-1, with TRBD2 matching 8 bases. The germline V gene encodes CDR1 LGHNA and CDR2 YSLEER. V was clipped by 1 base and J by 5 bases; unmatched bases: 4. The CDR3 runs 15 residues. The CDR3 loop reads CASSQGLARDNEQFF. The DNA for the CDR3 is TGCGCCAGCAGCCAAGGACTAGCGCGAGACAATGAGCAGTTCTTC.

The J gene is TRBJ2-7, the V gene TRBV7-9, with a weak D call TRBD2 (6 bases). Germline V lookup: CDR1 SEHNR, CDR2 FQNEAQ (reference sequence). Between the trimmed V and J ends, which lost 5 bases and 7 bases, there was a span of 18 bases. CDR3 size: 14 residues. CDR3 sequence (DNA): TGTGCCAGCAGCGGACGGGAGAACCCCTGGGAGCAGTACTTC. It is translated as CASSGRENPWEQYF.

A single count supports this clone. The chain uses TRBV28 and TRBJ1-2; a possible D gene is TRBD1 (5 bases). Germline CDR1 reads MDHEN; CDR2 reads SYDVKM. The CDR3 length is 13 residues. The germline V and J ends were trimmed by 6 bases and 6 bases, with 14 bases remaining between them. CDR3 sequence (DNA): TGTGCCAGCAGGGTGGGGACTGACCATGGCTACACCTTC. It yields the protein CASRVGTDHGYTF.